This TCR beta chain originates from a study of human T cells and chemical hapten exposure. Turning to the study itself: Small pooled library volume differences mainly caused per-sample TCR yield variation.

It was from unfractionated whole blood that total RNA was extracted. V dropped 5 bases and J dropped 3 bases, with 7 bases sitting between them. Germline V gene lookup returns CDR1 LGHDT and CDR2 YNNKEL (reference sequence). CDR3 size: 12 residues. There are many counts of this clonotype. TCRdb redid the calling of the 5' RACE reads with MiXCR, one entry per CDR3 protein. This sample carries some 150,000 distinct CDR3 sequences, roughly 4% of them seen once, and the ten largest clones take over 1.3%. The sequence was collected from a female donor in good health. The chain links TRBV3-1 to TRBJ1-1; D is undetermined. The CDR3 bases are TGTGCCAGCAGCGTCCGGGACACTGAAGCTTTCTTT. Residues: CASSVRDTEAFF. The full variable domain, its missing parts supplied by reference TRBV3-1 and TRBJ1-1, is DTAVSQTPKYLVTQMGNDKSIKCEQNLGHDTMYWYKQDSKKFLKIMFSYNNKELIINETVPNRFSPKSPDKAHLNLHINSLELGDSAVYFCASSVRDTEAFFGQGTRLTVV.